A single sample gave rise to the 13 T cell receptor beta chains below, sequenced in a study of radiation and T cells in renal cell carcinoma. TCRdb's copy holds only in-frame clones and misses some; the assay was immunoSEQ multiplex PCR. This table holds around 170,000 clones, around 89% found once. Time point specified: blood 4 weeks post-SBRT, at nephrectomy. Sample treatment: 15 Gy SBRT to primary tumor, nephrectomy 4 weeks later. The sequencing used blood, collected from a patient whose treatment included radiotherapy and nephrectomy. The source of these receptors is a woman aged 50 to 65 with renal cell carcinoma.

The chain joins TRBV7-2 to TRBJ2-3, with D possibly being TRBD1 (6 bases). V gave up 2 bases and J gave up 1 base, with 10 bases separating them. This CDR3 is 15 amino acids long. Germline V gene sequence: CDR1 SGHTA, CDR2 FQGNSA. The CDR3 bases are TGTGCCAGCAGCTTACAGCAGGGGCGCACAGATACGCAGTATTTT. Protein sequence: CASSLQQGRTDTQYF.

This clone occurred a few times. The rearrangement joins TRBV5-1 to TRBJ2-2; 9 bases are shared with TRBD2. CDR3 length equals 16 residues. Germline CDR1 SGHRS, CDR2 YFSETQ. Germline trimming cut 0 bases from V and 4 bases from J; bases unmatched to any gene: 4. As DNA, the CDR3 is TGCGCCAGCAGCTTGGAGCTAGCGGGGCTCACCGGGGAGCTGTTTTTT. This gives the protein CASSLELAGLTGELFF.

The chain carries TRBV25-1 and TRBJ2-7; D might be TRBD1 (6 bases). The V end was cut by 4 bases, the J end by 4 bases, with 8 bases between. Germline values: CDR1 MGHDK, CDR2 SYGVNS. CDR3 size: 12 residues. The CDR3 nucleotides are TGTGCCAGCAGTGGAACAGGGTACGAGCAGTACTTC. Translating gives CASSGTGYEQYF.

This clone was counted once. J is TRBJ2-5 and V is TRBV18, with 11 positions matching TRBD1. Germline V gene lookup returns CDR1 KGHSH and CDR2 LQKENI. Trimming took 2 bases from V and 10 from J; bases not matched to a gene: 9. The CDR3 length is 15 residues. In DNA form, the CDR3 reads TGTGCCAGCTCACCATCCGGGACAGGGGGACAGGACCAGTACTTC. Residues: CASSPSGTGGQDQYF.

This rearrangement joins TRBV6-1 to TRBJ2-2, with D perhaps TRBD1 (6 bases). This CDR3 spans 13 amino acids. The V end lost 5 bases, the J end lost 3 bases, and 7 bases lay between the germline ends. Germline lookup yields CDR1 MNHNS and CDR2 SASEGT. The CDR3 nucleotides are TGTGCCAGCAGTAACAGGGACACCGGGGAGCTGTTTTTT. Residues: CASSNRDTGELFF.

The chain employs TRBV7-2 and TRBJ1-1; maybe TRBD1 (5 bases). Trimming stripped 1 base from V and 1 base from J, with 10 bases between. The CDR3 runs to 15 residues. Looked up from germline, CDR1 is SGHTA and CDR2 is FQGNSA. The CDR3 spells CASSLEGPGNTEAFF. The CDR3 DNA sequence: TGTGCCAGCAGCTTAGAGGGACCGGGGAACACTGAAGCTTTCTTT.

The chain is built from TRBV25-1 and TRBJ1-6; D remains unclear. Germline V gives CDR1 MGHDK, CDR2 SYGVNS. This CDR3 is built from 14 residues. V lost 4 bases and J lost 6, with 10 bases in between. The CDR3 DNA follows: TGTGCCAGCAGTGGGGCAGTTCCTAATTCACCCCTCCACTTT. Amino acid sequence: CASSGAVPNSPLHF.

This clone appeared a single time. The chain is built from TRBV25-1 and TRBJ1-2; a possible D gene is TRBD1 (5 bases). Germline-derived CDR1 and CDR2 are MGHDK and SYGVNS. The CDR3 totals 14 residues. Trimming cost V 5 bases and J 0 bases, with 10 bases left between them. The CDR3 region is CASSRDGANYGYTF. CDR3 nucleotide sequence: TGTGCCAGCAGTCGGGACGGAGCTAACTATGGCTACACCTTC.

This chain connects TRBV30 to TRBJ2-2, with 7 bases that match TRBD1. Germline V gene lookup returns CDR1 GTSNPN and CDR2 SVGIG (reference sequence). With 4 bases clipped from V and 5 bases from J, the junction kept 1 base outside the gene matches. The CDR3 runs 12 residues. In nucleotides, the CDR3 is TGTGCCTGGACCAGGGGGACCGGGGAGCTGTTTTTT. It codes for CAWTRGTGELFF.

The V and J genes are TRBV6-1 and TRBJ2-5; D remains unclear. The CDR3 is made up of 13 amino acids. Trimming left V 5 bases short and J 1 base short, with 8 bases between. Per germline, CDR1 MNHNS and CDR2 SASEGT. CDR3 nucleotides: TGTGCCAGCAGTCAGCGCCCCCAAGAGACCCAGTACTTC. Amino acids: CASSQRPQETQYF.

The gene calls are TRBV5-1 and TRBJ2-2; 12 bases line up with TRBD2. The V gene end was trimmed by 4 bases and the J gene end by 3 bases; junction bases not matched to a gene: 1. This CDR3 has 15 amino acids. Germline V gene lookup returns CDR1 SGHRS and CDR2 YFSETQ. The CDR3 sequence is CASSGLAGYTGELFF. The CDR3 coding sequence is TGCGCCAGCAGCGGACTAGCGGGGTACACCGGGGAGCTGTTTTTT.

V usage is TRBV5-4 and J usage is TRBJ1-1, with D perhaps matching TRBD1 (5 bases). CDR1 is SGHNT, CDR2 YYREEE, per germline (reference sequence). Trimming removed 4 bases from V and 10 bases from J, with 17 bases in between. CDR3 size: 13 residues. The CDR3 protein is CASSPSSGGRAFF. CDR3 nucleotide sequence: TGTGCCAGCAGCCCCTCGTCCGGGGGGAGAGCTTTCTTT.

This sequence joins TRBV2 and TRBJ2-6; possible D gene TRBD2, 5 bases. CDR1 is SNHLY and CDR2 is FYNNEI in the germline V gene. CDR3 length: 21 amino acids. V lost 4 bases and J 0 bases, leaving 25 bases between the germline ends. CDR3 sequence reads: CASSGRLPSYSLSSGANVLTF. Written as DNA, the CDR3 is TGTGCCAGCAGTGGGCGTCTACCTAGCTACTCCCTGAGCTCTGGGGCCAACGTCCTGACTTTC.